What follows are 8 T cell receptor beta chains derived from one specimen sequenced in a study of blood T cell repertoires in COVID-19. Method: immunoSEQ multiplex PCR; TCRdb's copy keeps in-frame clones and lacks some. The sample holds around 190,000 clones, roughly 77% seen once. Sequenced: PBMCs or T cells enriched from blood (not recorded which). These receptors were collected from a man between 40 and 49 years old who had recovered from COVID-19.

The V and J genes are TRBV21-1 and TRBJ2-3; whether TRBD1, the table's D call, matches the DNA was not checked. TRBV21-1 is given as a pseudogene. This CDR3 spans 14 amino acids. CDR3 amino acids: CANPSDRGTDTQYF. CDR3 DNA sequence: TGTGCCAACCCGTCGGACAGGGGCACAGATACGCAGTATTTT.

This chain uses TRBV6-6 with TRBJ2-6, with 7 bases aligning to TRBD1. The CDR3 has 16 residues. Trimming at V came to 4 bases and at J to 1 base, leaving 4 bases not matched to a gene. CDR1 MNHNY and CDR2 SVGAGI come from the germline V gene (reference sequence). CDR3 sequence reads: CASSSRQGSGANVLTF. CDR3 nucleotides: TGTGCCAGCAGTTCCAGACAGGGTTCTGGGGCCAACGTCCTGACTTTC.

The rearrangement links TRBV29-1 to TRBJ1-1; D perhaps matches TRBD1 (5 bases). The CDR3 sequence is 13 residues long. Trimming removed 5 bases from V and 4 bases from J, with 14 bases in between. The germline CDR1 and CDR2 sequences are SQVTM and ANQGSEA. The CDR3 coding sequence is TGCAGCGTTTGGGGGGGGTATGGCACTGAAGCTTTCTTT. Translated: CSVWGGYGTEAFF.

J is TRBJ2-1 and V is TRBV5-8; 9 nucleotides match TRBD1. Trimming at V came to 5 bases and at J to 15 bases, leaving 9 bases not matched to a gene. In germline, CDR1 is SGHTS, CDR2 YDEGEE. The CDR3 is 12 residues long. For the CDR3, the DNA is TGTGCCAGCAGGAGACAGGGGGGGGTCACGTTCTTC. It codes for CASRRQGGVTFF.

The table lists this clone with a few counts. This sequence joins TRBV5-1 and TRBJ1-4; 7 bases agree with TRBD1. V dropped 2 bases and J dropped 10; count of bases not matched to a gene: 5. Germline V gene sequence: CDR1 SGHRS, CDR2 YFSETQ. There are 13 residues in the CDR3. The CDR3 is CASSLSKGAKLFF. In DNA form, the CDR3 reads TGCGCCAGCAGCTTAAGTAAGGGGGCAAAACTGTTTTTT.

This chain uses TRBV19 with TRBJ2-1; the match to TRBD2 covers 12 bases. Trimming cost V 8 bases and J 3 bases; bases outside gene matches: 5. CDR1 LNHDA and CDR2 SQIVND come from the germline V gene (reference sequence). This CDR3 is 15 amino acids long. CDR3 sequence (DNA): TGTGCCAGTTCTAGCGGGAGGGTGATCTACAATGAGCAGTTCTTC. Residues: CASSSGRVIYNEQFF.

The genes are TRBV5-1 and TRBJ1-1, with 9 nucleotides matching TRBD1. The V and J ends lost 0 bases and 4 bases, in that order; junction bases with no gene match: 4. CDR3 size: 15 residues. Germline CDR1 and CDR2: SGHRS and YFSETQ. Here the CDR3 reads CASSLETGGLTEAFF. DNA for the CDR3: TGCGCCAGCAGCTTGGAGACAGGGGGTCTCACTGAAGCTTTCTTT. The full variable domain, with the rest looked up from reference TRBV5-1 and TRBJ1-1, is KAGVTQTPRYLIKTRGQQVTLSCSPISGHRSVSWYQQTPGQGLQFLFEYFSETQRNKGNFPGRFSGRQFSNSRSEMNVSTLELGDSALYLCASSLETGGLTEAFFGQGTRLTVV.

For the CDR3, the DNA is TGCGCCAGCAGTGAGTCGACGGGGGTAAGCGAGCAGTACTTC. Its protein product is CASSESTGVSEQYF. V and J are TRBV10-2 and TRBJ2-7; the D gene is possibly TRBD2 (6 bases). Per the germline V gene, CDR1 is WSHSY and CDR2 is SAAADI. V lost 0 bases, J lost 6 bases, and 12 bases lay in between. The CDR3 runs 14 residues.